This T cell receptor beta chain was recovered during a study of glioma-infiltrating T cells after dendritic cell vaccination. Sequencing was performed with immunoSEQ multiplex PCR; in TCRdb, only in-frame clones are kept and a portion is missing. This sample has approximately 85,000 clones, with approximately 81% found just once. The time point was: after dendritic cell vaccination, including at tumor progression/relapse. This clone was detected a few times. There are 16 residues in the CDR3. Germline V gene lookup returns CDR1 SGHRS and CDR2 YFSETQ. Trimming stripped 0 bases from V and 0 bases from J, with 9 bases between.

This sequence joins TRBV5-1 and TRBJ1-4, with D perhaps matching TRBD1 (6 bases). This receptor was taken from a human donor with glioblastoma. The material was blood, obtained after dendritic cell vaccination. The chain's CDR3 is CASSLAGQTTNEKLFF. The CDR3 nucleotides are TGCGCCAGCAGCTTGGCAGGACAGACAACTAATGAAAAACTGTTTTTT.